The clone carrying this T cell receptor beta chain has ten or more counts. The sample comes from a study of neurological immune-mediated disorders. One entry per CDR3 protein, called by TCRdb with MiXCR from the 5' RACE reads. This table has approximately 85,000 distinct CDR3 sequences, 4.3% appearing once. Time point of the sample: longitudinal time-point 3. The V and J ends lost 1 base and 9 bases respectively, with 13 bases between them. Germline CDR1 reads MGHRA; CDR2 reads YSYEKL. The CDR3 covers 15 residues. Specimen: PBMCs. The chain joins TRBV4-1 to TRBJ1-6; D not resolved. This sequence was found in an older woman with multiple sclerosis. The CDR3 loop reads CASSQVGSRASPLHF. Written as DNA, the CDR3 is TGCGCCAGCAGCCAAGTTGGCAGTCGGGCTTCACCCCTCCACTTT.